This T cell receptor (beta chain) originates from a study of T-cell memory formation after mild COVID-19. Study background: TCR clusters largely stayed donor specific.

V lost 7 bases and J lost 9, with 16 bases in between. The CDR3 covers 14 residues. Germline assignment: CDR1 MNHEY and CDR2 SVGAGI. Findings and caveats of the study: The SARS-CoV-2 specificity of second-wave clones reaching peak at day 37 remained unverified. The finding that pre-infection memory included some responding clones suggested that cross-reactive memory joined.

TCRdb passed the 5' RACE reads through MiXCR, listing each CDR3 protein once. The sample holds around 340,000 distinct CDR3 sequences, around a sixth seen once. As to this clonotype: As yet, its antigen is unknown.

The sequencing input was PBMCs or a T cell subset sorted from them (not recorded which). The chain recombines TRBV6-5 with TRBJ1-6, with unresolved D. The sequence was obtained from a man younger than 35 who had mild COVID-19 (a few samples of this study predate the infection). Cell type and time point are not known. CDR3 DNA sequence: TGTGCCAGCACTACCCGGATGGCGAGTTCACCCCTCCACTTT. Translation: CASTTRMASSPLHF.